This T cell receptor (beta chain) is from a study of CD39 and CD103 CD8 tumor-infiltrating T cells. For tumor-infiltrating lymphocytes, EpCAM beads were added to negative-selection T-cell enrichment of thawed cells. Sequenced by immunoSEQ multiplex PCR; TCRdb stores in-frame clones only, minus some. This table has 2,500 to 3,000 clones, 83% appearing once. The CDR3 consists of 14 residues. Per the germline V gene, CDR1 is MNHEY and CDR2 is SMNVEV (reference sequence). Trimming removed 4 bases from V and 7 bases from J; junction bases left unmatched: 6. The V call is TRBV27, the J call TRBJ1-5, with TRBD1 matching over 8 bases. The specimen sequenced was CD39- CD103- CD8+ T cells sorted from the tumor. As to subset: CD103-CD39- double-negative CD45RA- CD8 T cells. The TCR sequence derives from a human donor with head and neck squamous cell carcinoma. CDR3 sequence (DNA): TGTGCCAGCAGTTCGGACAGGGTAGGGCAGCCCCAGCATTTT. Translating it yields CASSSDRVGQPQHF.